This TCR beta chain comes out of a study of blood T cell repertoires in COVID-19 (dated by TCRdb to the early 2020s). Regarding the research as a whole: Collaborator samples came from the United States, Italy and Spain and covered acute and convalescent phases of COVID-19. The sample metadata nearly always contained a de-identified subject ID, COVID-19 status, age in years and sex. The samples were drawn from two sources: the first 160 participants of the ongoing ImmuneRACE study, and 950 to 1,500 subjects contributed by 6 global collaborators. Where HLA class I and class II types were available, the types were taken from metadata supplied by the sample provider, not from assay-based typing. The prospective study material was composed of cDNA or gDNA derived from T cells, B-cell-depleted T cells, or PBMCs. Deeply sampled blood TCRbeta repertoires from subjects exposed to, actively infected with, or recovered from COVID-19 were included in the dataset. A freely available public database, intended as a resource for researchers studying the immune response to SARS-CoV-2, is where the repertoires were released. General study outcomes and caveats: The quantity of clinical and demographic metadata differed by source and by participant and was supplied without curation.

V and J are trimmed by 0 bases and 7 bases, and the gene matches miss 9 bases of the junction. The cysteine opens and the phenylalanine closes a CDR3 of 16 amino acids. Just CDR3 DNA is preserved here, 48 bases in frame from base 1. The germline V gene provides CDR1 LGHNT and CDR2 FRNRAP. This clone turned up a few times. Its cognate antigen has yet to be identified. No base quality information exists; no much larger clone differs at one position. TCRbeta CDR3 regions were amplified from genomic DNA by means of the immunoSEQ Assay, a bias-controlled multiplex PCR. For the original study's pipeline: Within the assay, amplification of reference gene primers was used to estimate how many nucleated cells each sample contained. To quantify the absolute abundance of each unique TCRbeta CDR3 rearrangement, sequence reads were collapsed and filtered. Productive Simpson clonality was computed per sample as the square root of Simpson's diversity index over productive rearrangements. TCRdb provides this immuneACCESS table in a form limited to in-frame rearrangements. Some clones are lacking; in checked studies, under half of them reflect an unresolved V gene, and why the rest are absent is not known. That table is the source of V, J and clone size, and D and trimming were worked out from the DNA. The sample table records hundreds of thousands of clones; more than 65% of these occur just once. Around 3.6% of the sample comes from the top ten.

Whole blood was collected in K2EDTA tubes by collaborating institutions according to the institutions' own protocols. For TCRbeta analysis, collaborators shipped samples as frozen whole blood, isolated PBMCs, or DNA extracted from either of those sample types. The material sequenced was peripheral blood. The chain employs TRBV12-5 and TRBJ1-5, with TRBD1 matching 7 junction bases. This TCR was recovered from a woman between 35 and 50 years old with active or convalescent COVID-19. The sequence in DNA is TGTGCTAGTGGTTTGGTACCTTGGCAGGGGGAGCAGCCCCAGCATTTT. Its protein reads: CASGLVPWQGEQPQHF.